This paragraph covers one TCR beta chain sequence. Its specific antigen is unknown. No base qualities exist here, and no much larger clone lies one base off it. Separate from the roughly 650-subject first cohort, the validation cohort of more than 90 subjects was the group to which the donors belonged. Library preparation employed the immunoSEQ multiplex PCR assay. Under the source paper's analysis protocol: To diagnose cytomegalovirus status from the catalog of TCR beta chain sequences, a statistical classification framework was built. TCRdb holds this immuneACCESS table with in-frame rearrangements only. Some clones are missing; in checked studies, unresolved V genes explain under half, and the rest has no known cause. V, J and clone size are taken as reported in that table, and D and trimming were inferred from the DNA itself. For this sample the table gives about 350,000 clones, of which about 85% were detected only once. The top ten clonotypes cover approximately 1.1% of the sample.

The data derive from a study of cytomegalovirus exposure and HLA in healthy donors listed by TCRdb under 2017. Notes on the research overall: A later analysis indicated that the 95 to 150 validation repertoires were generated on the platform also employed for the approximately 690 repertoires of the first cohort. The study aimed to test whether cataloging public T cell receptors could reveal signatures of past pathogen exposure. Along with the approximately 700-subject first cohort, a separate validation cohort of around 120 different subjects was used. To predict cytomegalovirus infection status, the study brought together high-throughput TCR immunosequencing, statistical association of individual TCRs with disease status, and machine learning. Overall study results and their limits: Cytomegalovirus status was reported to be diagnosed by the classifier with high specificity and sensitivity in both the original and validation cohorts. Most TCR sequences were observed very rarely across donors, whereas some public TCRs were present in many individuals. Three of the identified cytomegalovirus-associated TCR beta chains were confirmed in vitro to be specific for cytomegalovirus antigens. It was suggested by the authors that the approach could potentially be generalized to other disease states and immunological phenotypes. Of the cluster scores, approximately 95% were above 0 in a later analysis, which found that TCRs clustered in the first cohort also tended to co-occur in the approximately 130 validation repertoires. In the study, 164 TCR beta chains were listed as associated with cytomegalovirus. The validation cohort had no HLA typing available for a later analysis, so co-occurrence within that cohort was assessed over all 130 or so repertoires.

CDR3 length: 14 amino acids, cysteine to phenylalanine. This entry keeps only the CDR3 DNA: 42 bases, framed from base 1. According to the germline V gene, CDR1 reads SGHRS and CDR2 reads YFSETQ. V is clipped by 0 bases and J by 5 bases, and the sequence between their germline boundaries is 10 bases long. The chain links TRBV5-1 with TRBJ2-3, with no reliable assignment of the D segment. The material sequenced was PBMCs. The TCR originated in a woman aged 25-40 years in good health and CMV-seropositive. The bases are TGCGCCAGCAGCTTGGACAGCGAGCTAGATACGCAGTATTTT. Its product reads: CASSLDSELDTQYF.